The T cell receptor beta chain under discussion was sequenced for a study of blood T cell repertoires in COVID-19. About the research overall: There were acute and convalescent COVID-19 samples, and they came from the United States, Italy and Spain. T cells, B-cell-depleted T cells, or PBMCs supplied cDNA or gDNA.

CDR3 size: 15 residues. In germline, CDR1 is LGHNA, CDR2 YSLEER. V shed 4 bases and J 4 bases; nucleotides not matched to a gene: 10. In the original analysis: Nucleated cell counts were estimated from reference gene primer amplification. Clones were sequenced by immunoSEQ multiplex PCR, and TCRdb holds only the in-frame ones, with some missing. V, J and clone size are taken as reported in that table, and D and trimming were inferred from the DNA itself. Seen here are roughly 200,000 clones, around 79% observed once, and the top ten hold around 5.9%. The chain is built from TRBV4-3 and TRBJ2-7; 7 bases fit TRBD1. The sample comprised peripheral blood. The receptor comes from a woman in her forties with COVID-19, enrolled during active disease. The CDR3 DNA reads as TGCGCCAGCAGCCGCCTACGGGACAGTTCGTACGAGCAGTACTTC. The encoded protein is CASSRLRDSSYEQYF.